Below, 24 T cell receptor beta chains from the same sample are listed, as sequenced in a study of T cells in women clearing cervical HPV infection. Measured with immunoSEQ multiplex PCR; TCRdb has only the in-frame clones, and not every one. The repertoire table contains tens of thousands of clones. Sequenced sample: blood buffy coat. These receptor sequences come from a woman aged 18 to 75 with a cervical HPV16 infection that either progressed to CIN3+ or cleared (not recorded which).

Details on this clone: The read terminates 3 residues before the CDR3 end, so the remaining end is supplied by the germline J gene. The chain carries TRBV20-1 and TRBJ2-7, with D unresolved. The CDR3 contains 11 residues. Germline V gives CDR1 DFQATT, CDR2 SNEGSKA (reference sequence). Deletions cut 3 bases from V and 1 base from J, with 4 bases between. The CDR3 region is CSARASYEQYF. CDR3 DNA, as far as it was read: TGCAGTGCTAGGGCTTCCTACGAG.

The sequenced part of the CDR3 DNA is TGTGCCAGCAGTGAAGAGCGGGGGGGATACAATGAG. It codes for CASSEERGGYNE. The whole CDR3 is CASSEERGGYNEQFF. The chain employs TRBV2 and TRBJ2-1; 10 positions match TRBD2. The read is 3 residues too short to cover the CDR3 end, so that end is filled in from the germline J gene. V shed 1 base, J shed 4 bases, and the junction held 1 base outside the gene matches. The CDR3 runs 15 residues. Germline V CDR1 and CDR2: SNHLY, FYNNEI.

In the case of this clone: Read coverage stops 3 residues before the CDR3 terminus; the germline J gene supplies the remainder. This sequence joins TRBV2 and TRBJ2-3; the match to TRBD2 covers 8 bases. Germline V CDR1 and CDR2: SNHLY, FYNNEI. The ends lost 6 bases at V and 4 bases at J; junction bases unmatched: 6. CDR3 length: 14 amino acids. CDR3 region: CASRSGLVPDTQYF. The covered CDR3 bases are TGTGCCAGCAGGTCGGGACTAGTCCCAGATACG.

About this clone: The CDR3 end lies 3 residues beyond the end of the read and is filled in from the germline J gene. The rearrangement joins TRBV18 to TRBJ1-2; D gene uncertain. Germline V gene lookup returns CDR1 KGHSH and CDR2 LQKENI. The CDR3 spans 12 residues. The part of the CDR3 DNA that was read is TGTGCCAGCTCACCACAGGACTACGAC. It is translated as CASSPQDYD. From start to end, the CDR3 is CASSPQDYDYTF. Combining the CDR3 with reference TRBV18 and TRBJ1-2 gives the whole variable domain NAGVMQNPRHLVRRRGQEARLRCSPMKGHSHVYWYRQLPEEGLKFMVYLQKENIIDESGMPKERFSAEFPKEGPSILRIQQVVRGDSAAYFCASSPQDYDYTFGSGTRLTVV.

On this clone: The missing CDR3 end, 3 residues past where the read stops, is filled in from the germline J gene. The gene calls are TRBV11-3 and TRBJ2-7; D gene unclear. CDR3 length: 11 amino acids. V was cut by 4 bases and J by 3 bases, with 4 bases left in between. CDR1 and CDR2 from the germline V gene are SGHNT and YENEEA. The sequenced CDR3 bases are TGTGCCAGCAGCTCAGGCTACGAG. This gives the protein CASSSGYE. The complete CDR3 sequence is CASSSGYEQYF.

Incomplete CDR3 DNA: TGTGCCAGTAATCGGCTTCTTAGCTCTGGGGCCAACGTA. Translating it yields CASNRLLSSGANV. The whole CDR3 region reads CASNRLLSSGANVLFF. The J gene is TRBJ1-4, the V gene TRBV19, with D possibly being TRBD1 (5 bases). The sequenced fragment ends 3 residues before the CDR3 boundary, so the rest is inferred from the germline J gene. CDR3 length equals 16 residues. In germline, CDR1 is LNHDA, CDR2 SQIVND (reference sequence).

On this clone itself: The read terminates 3 residues before the CDR3 end, so the remaining end is supplied by the germline J gene. The V and J genes are TRBV6-2 or TRBV6-3 and TRBJ2-3, with TRBD2 matching over 10 bases. The trim removed 4 bases at V and 3 bases at J, leaving 10 bases unmatched. This CDR3 has 17 residues. The germline V gene has CDR1 MNHEY and CDR2 SVGEGT. The CDR3 spells CASSFPPSGSLTDTQYF. The sequenced CDR3 bases are TGTGCCAGCAGTTTTCCCCCTAGCGGGAGTCTAACAGATACG.

CDR3 residues: CASSTVASGDTEAFF. CDR3 DNA, as far as it was read: TGTGCCAGTAGTACGGTAGCCTCAGGGGACACTGAA. V usage is TRBV19 and J usage is TRBJ1-1; possible D gene TRBD1, 6 bases. The read gets to within 3 residues of the CDR3 end, and the germline J gene fills in the rest. Between the trimmed V and J ends, which lost 4 bases and 3 bases, there was a span of 15 bases. Germline CDR1 reads LNHDA; CDR2 reads SQIVND (reference sequence). The CDR3 contains 15 residues.

By frequency, this clone registers medium-sized. The CDR3 loop is CASSLEPSSNQYF. The sequenced part of the CDR3 DNA is TGTGCCAGCAGCTTAGAGCCCTCTTCTAAT. The V call is TRBV11-2, the J call TRBJ2-4; D remains unclear. The read comes to an end 3 residues before the CDR3 does, leaving the germline J gene to fill in the end. This CDR3 contains 13 residues. CDR1 and CDR2 from the germline V gene are SGHAT and FQNNGV.

In the case of this clone: The read is 3 residues too short to cover the CDR3 end, so that end is filled in from the germline J gene. The chain carries TRBV6-1 and TRBJ1-5; weak D call: TRBD1 (5 bases). With 1 base removed from V and 0 bases from J, the gap between germline ends came to 7 bases. CDR1 is MNHNS, CDR2 SASEGT, per germline. This CDR3 has 15 amino acids. The part of the CDR3 DNA that was read is TGTGCCAGCAGTGAAGGGGGCATTAGCAATCAGCCC. Its translation: CASSEGGISNQP. The whole CDR3 protein is CASSEGGISNQPQHF.

About this clone: Read sequence stops 3 residues before the CDR3 end, and the germline J gene provides the missing end. This rearrangement joins TRBV2 to TRBJ1-1; TRBD1 is a possible D gene (6 bases). This CDR3 is built from 15 residues. The V and J ends lost 5 bases and 1 base respectively, with 14 bases between them. CDR1 SNHLY and CDR2 FYNNEI come from the germline V gene. The part of the CDR3 DNA that was read is TGTGCCAGCAGTAGACAACAGGGTTGGAACACTGAA. Translating gives CASSRQQGWNTE. The CDR3 reads in full as CASSRQQGWNTEAFF.

With respect to this clone: The missing CDR3 end, 3 residues past where the read stops, is filled in from the germline J gene. V gene TRBV7-2 combines with J gene TRBJ1-2; D is ambiguous. Germline assignment: CDR1 SGHTA and CDR2 FQGNSA. V was trimmed by 1 base and J by 2 bases, leaving 8 bases between them. The length of the CDR3 is 14 residues. This CDR3 reads CASSLGGMNYGYTF. CDR3 bases read: TGTGCCAGCAGCTTAGGCGGGATGAACTATGGC.

In the case of this clone: The read terminates 3 residues ahead of where the CDR3 ends, so the germline J gene completes it. V is TRBV7-2 and J is TRBJ2-7, with 8 bases identical to TRBD2. With V trimmed by 2 bases and J by 2 bases, 5 bases remained unmatched. This CDR3 is built from 15 residues. Looked up from germline, CDR1 is SGHTA and CDR2 is FQGNSA. CDR3 loop: CASSLFGGATYEQYF. The covered CDR3 bases are TGTGCCAGCAGCTTATTCGGGGGGGCAACCTACGAG. The full variable domain, with the rest looked up from reference TRBV7-2 and TRBJ2-7, is GAGVSQSPSNKVTEKGKDVELRCDPISGHTALYWYRQSLGQGLEFLIYFQGNSAPDKSGLPSDRFSAERTGGSVSTLTIQRTQQEDSAVYLCASSLFGGATYEQYFGPGTRLTVT.

As concerns this clone: The CDR3 end falls 3 residues outside the read, so it is completed with the germline J gene. The chain combines TRBV7-9 with TRBJ1-5; D not resolved. The CDR3 is 14 amino acids. V was pared by 4 bases and J by 4 bases, with 11 bases between. Germline V lookup: CDR1 SEHNR, CDR2 FQNEAQ (reference sequence). The CDR3 loop reads CASSSQTGNQPQHF. The covered CDR3 bases are TGTGCCAGCAGCTCCCAGACCGGGAATCAGCCC.

Points on this clone: The read falls 3 residues short of the CDR3 end, and the missing part is taken from the germline J gene. The rearrangement links TRBV10-2 to TRBJ2-3; 9 nucleotides agree with TRBD2. Per germline, CDR1 WSHSY and CDR2 SAAADI. The CDR3 has 13 residues. J was trimmed by 7 bases and V by 7 bases; bases with no gene match: 6. CDR3 sequence: CASMAGGQYTQYF. CDR3 DNA, as far as it was read: TGCGCCAGCATGGCGGGGGGGCAATATACG.

Worth noting for this clone: The CDR3 goes on 3 residues after the read ends, and that part is filled in from the germline J gene. The V and J genes are TRBV5-1 and TRBJ2-7, with 7 bases identical to TRBD1. Losses at the gene ends were 4 bases for V and 2 bases for J; bases not matched to a gene: 9. There are 15 residues in the CDR3. The V gene's germline CDR1 is SGHRS and CDR2 YFSETQ. This CDR3 reads CASSKRQGPTYEQYF. CDR3 bases read: TGCGCCAGCAGCAAGCGACAGGGTCCCACCTACGAG.

Regarding this clone: The read terminates 3 residues ahead of where the CDR3 ends, so the germline J gene completes it. The gene calls are TRBV7-3 and TRBJ2-7; D is possibly TRBD2 (6 bases). The V end was cut by 4 bases, the J end by 2 bases, with 9 bases between. The germline CDR1 and CDR2 sequences are SGHTA and FQGTGA. CDR3 length: 13 amino acids. Here the CDR3 reads CASSSGGTYEQYF. CDR3 bases read: TGTGCCAGCAGCTCGGGCGGGACCTACGAG.

In the case of this clone: Coverage ceases 3 residues before the CDR3 finishes, and the germline J gene fills in the end. The V gene is TRBV5-1, the J gene TRBJ1-1; a weak D match, TRBD1 (5 bases). Per the germline V gene, CDR1 is SGHRS and CDR2 is YFSETQ. This CDR3 spans 15 amino acids. Trimming removed 0 bases at V and 4 bases at J, with 13 bases between. The CDR3 sequence: CASSLEGVGSTEAFF. Partial CDR3 DNA: TGCGCCAGCAGCTTGGAAGGGGTAGGCAGCACTGAA.

For this clone: The read terminates 3 residues before the CDR3 end, so the remaining end is supplied by the germline J gene. This chain connects TRBV2 to TRBJ2-5; D possibly corresponds to TRBD2 (6 bases). CDR1 and CDR2 from the germline V gene are SNHLY and FYNNEI. CDR3 length: 13 residues. Trimming shortened V by 6 bases and J by 5 bases, and 13 bases separated the two germline ends. CDR3 sequence: CASSGEVRETQYF. CDR3 bases read: TGTGCCAGCAGCGGGGAGGTCCGGGAGACC. Using reference TRBV2 and TRBJ2-5 for the parts outside the CDR3, the full variable domain is EPEVTQTPSHQVTQMGQEVILRCVPISNHLYFYWYRQILGQKVEFLVSFYNNEISEKSEIFDDQFSVERPDGSNFTLKIRSTKLEDSAMYFCASSGEVRETQYFGPGTRLLVL.

With respect to this clone: The read gets to within 3 residues of the CDR3 end, and the germline J gene fills in the rest. This chain uses TRBV19 with TRBJ2-2; 7 nucleotides match TRBD1. CDR3 length equals 15 residues. Germline-derived CDR1 and CDR2 are LNHDA and SQIVND (reference sequence). Trimming removed 6 bases from V and 2 bases from J; junction bases left unmatched: 6. CDR3 sequence reads: CASRKGTDNTGELFF. The sequenced CDR3 bases are TGTGCCAGTAGGAAGGGGACAGACAACACCGGGGAG.

About this clone itself: The missing CDR3 end, 3 residues past where the read stops, is filled in from the germline J gene. J is TRBJ2-3 and V is TRBV12-3 or TRBV12-4; the D is unclear. CDR3 length equals 14 residues. The ends were cut back, 5 bases at V and 2 bases at J, with 11 bases in the middle. The sequenced part of the CDR3 DNA is TGTGCCAGCAGTCCGCGTACCCTCACAGATACG. Translated: CASSPRTLTDT. The CDR3 in its entirety is CASSPRTLTDTQYF.

With regard to this clone: The sequenced fragment ends 3 residues before the CDR3 boundary, so the rest is inferred from the germline J gene. The rearrangement uses TRBV6-2 or TRBV6-3 and TRBJ2-7, with D perhaps matching TRBD2 (6 bases). The CDR3 extends over 14 amino acids. Germline lookup yields CDR1 MNHEY and CDR2 SVGEGT. The V end lost 5 bases, the J end lost 3 bases, and 14 bases lay between the germline ends. The CDR3 is CASSPGGADYEQYF. The sequenced CDR3 bases are TGTGCCAGCAGTCCCGGCGGGGCGGACTACGAG.

Regarding this clone: The read terminates 3 residues before the CDR3 end, so the remaining end is supplied by the germline J gene. The V and J genes are TRBV11-2 and TRBJ1-1, with 9 bases that match TRBD1. The germline V gene has CDR1 SGHAT and CDR2 FQNNGV. The CDR3 totals 15 residues. V trimming: 5 bases; J trimming: 1 base; junction bases outside the gene matches: 5. CDR3 DNA, as far as it was read: TGTGCCAGCAGCCCGGGACAGGGAAGGAACACTGAA. The encoded protein is CASSPGQGRNTE. The whole CDR3 region reads CASSPGQGRNTEAFF.

Concerning this clone: A junction boundary mismatches the germline segment, possibly from a read error. The read halts 3 residues ahead of the CDR3 end, with the missing end drawn from the germline J gene. The sample has other DNA sequences that encode this CDR3 too. The chain is built from TRBV7-2 and TRBJ1-3; D unclear. Germline V gene sequence: CDR1 SGHTA, CDR2 FQGNSA. This CDR3 spans 15 amino acids. Incomplete CDR3 DNA: TGTGCCAGCAGCCCACCTGGCAGCGCTGGAAACACA. Protein: CASSPPGSAGNT. The complete CDR3 reads CASSPPGSAGNTIYF.